The next 27 T cell receptor beta chains were all read from a single sample in a study of T cell responses to AZD1222 COVID-19 vaccine. Sequencing was performed with immunoSEQ multiplex PCR; in TCRdb, only in-frame clones are kept and a portion is missing. The sample includes about 140,000 clones, over 65% of them seen just once. The sequencing used peripheral blood, collected on day 0 of AZD1222 vaccination. All receptors derive from an adult in good health.

This clone was seen only once. The V and J genes are TRBV6-4 and TRBJ2-6; D ambiguous. V lost 2 bases to trimming and J lost 0 bases, with 8 bases between them. The V gene's germline CDR1 is MRHNA and CDR2 SNTAGT. The CDR3 covers 16 residues. The CDR3 DNA sequence: TGTGCCAGCAGTGACGCGACGGCCTCTGGGGCCAACGTCCTGACTTTC. This translates into CASSDATASGANVLTF.

V usage is TRBV15 and J usage is TRBJ2-2; D call uncertain. Trimming took 0 bases from V and 13 from J, leaving 9 bases between them. The CDR3 totals 12 residues. Germline V CDR1 and CDR2: LNHNV, YYDKDF (reference sequence). CDR3 DNA: TGTGCCACCAGCAGAGATAATTTACGGCTGTTTTTT. Translating gives CATSRDNLRLFF.

This chain connects TRBV7-2 to TRBJ2-5; the D gene is possibly TRBD2 (6 bases). Germline loops: CDR1 SGHTA, CDR2 FQGNSA. V was pared by 5 bases and J by 2 bases, with 15 bases between. The CDR3 loop spans 15 amino acids. CDR3: CASSPRRGTQETQYF. The CDR3 DNA sequence: TGTGCCAGCAGCCCGCGGAGGGGAACTCAAGAGACCCAGTACTTC.

This chain uses TRBV5-1 with TRBJ2-1; D may be TRBD1 (5 bases). The germline gives CDR1 SGHRS, CDR2 YFSETQ. This CDR3 spans 15 amino acids. The V and J ends lost 0 bases and 3 bases respectively, with 10 bases between them. DNA for the CDR3: TGCGCCAGCAGCTTGGGCAGGGCTAACTACAATGAGCAGTTCTTC. Translated: CASSLGRANYNEQFF.

This chain joins TRBV18 and TRBJ2-2; 10 bases fit TRBD1. Germline loops: CDR1 KGHSH, CDR2 LQKENI. J lost 3 bases, V lost 3 bases, and 7 bases had no gene match. This CDR3 is built from 17 residues. The CDR3: CASSPGDRGRHTGELFF. In nucleotides, the CDR3 is TGTGCCAGCTCACCGGGGGACAGGGGCCGGCACACCGGGGAGCTGTTTTTT.

This chain uses TRBV5-1 with TRBJ2-5; TRBD1 matches at 7 bases. This CDR3 has 16 amino acids. Trimming cost V 0 bases and J 4 bases; bases outside gene matches: 9. Germline V CDR1 and CDR2: SGHRS, YFSETQ. CDR3 sequence reads: CASSLGTGQGGETQYF. For the CDR3, the DNA is TGCGCCAGCAGCTTGGGGACAGGTCAAGGTGGAGAGACCCAGTACTTC. Combining the CDR3 with reference TRBV5-1 and TRBJ2-5 gives the whole variable domain KAGVTQTPRYLIKTRGQQVTLSCSPISGHRSVSWYQQTPGQGLQFLFEYFSETQRNKGNFPGRFSGRQFSNSRSEMNVSTLELGDSALYLCASSLGTGQGGETQYFGPGTRLLVL.

The rearrangement joins TRBV11-2 to TRBJ2-3; the match to TRBD1 covers 7 bases. With 0 bases clipped from V and 0 bases from J, the junction kept 6 bases outside the gene matches. The CDR3 covers 17 residues. Germline CDR1 reads SGHAT; CDR2 reads FQNNGV. CDR3 sequence: CASSLEIRTGSTDTQYF. The CDR3 DNA is TGTGCCAGCAGCTTAGAAATCCGGACAGGTAGCACAGATACGCAGTATTTT.

The rearrangement joins TRBV7-9 to TRBJ1-2, with a weak D call TRBD1 (6 bases). In germline, CDR1 is SEHNR, CDR2 FQNEAQ (reference sequence). CDR3 length equals 15 residues. Trimming removed 7 bases at V and 7 bases at J, with 22 bases between. The CDR3 loop reads CASNPVTGLGGGYTF. As DNA, the CDR3 is TGTGCCAGCAACCCCGTTACAGGGTTGGGTGGTGGCTACACCTTC.

The V and J genes are TRBV19 and TRBJ1-6; D is uncertain. V was clipped by 5 bases and J by 3 bases, with 11 bases between them. Germline V gene data show CDR1 as LNHDA and CDR2 as SQIVND (reference sequence). The length of the CDR3 is 15 residues. The CDR3 nucleotides are TGTGCCAGTAGTCTTGACGGATACTATAATTCACCCCTCCACTTT. Translation: CASSLDGYYNSPLHF.

The genes are TRBV27 and TRBJ1-5; no definite D call. This CDR3 contains 18 residues. V shed 5 bases and J shed 1 base, with 21 bases lying between them. CDR1 is MNHEY, CDR2 SMNVEV, per germline (reference sequence). CDR3 nucleotides: TGTGCCAGCAGTCCCGATGGGGTCCCCTGGGCCAGCAATCAGCCCCAGCATTTT. Its protein is CASSPDGVPWASNQPQHF.

The CDR3 DNA sequence: TGTGCCAGCAGTTACTCGCCCGTAATGAACTATGGCTACACCTTC. Protein product: CASSYSPVMNYGYTF. This sequence joins TRBV6-5 and TRBJ1-2; D gene ambiguous. The CDR3 is 15 amino acids. The germline CDR1 and CDR2 sequences are MNHEY and SVGAGI. Deletions cut 0 bases from V and 2 bases from J, with 10 bases between.

The chain is built from TRBV5-6 and TRBJ1-4, with 10 nucleotides matching TRBD1. J gave up 3 bases and V 3 bases, and 8 bases lay outside the gene matches. Germline values: CDR1 SGHDT, CDR2 YYEEEE. The CDR3 is made up of 17 amino acids. The CDR3 DNA reads TGTGCCAGCAGCTCCTTCGACAGGGGGCAGGCTAATGAAAAACTGTTTTTT. This translates into CASSSFDRGQANEKLFF.

CDR3 nucleotides: TGTGCCAGCAGTATGACAGGGGGCGGGACTGAAGCTTTCTTT. This translates into CASSMTGGGTEAFF. This sequence joins TRBV6-5 and TRBJ1-1; 10 positions match TRBD1. V lost 5 bases, J lost 5 bases, and 5 bases stayed unmatched. Germline CDR1 reads MNHEY; CDR2 reads SVGAGI. This CDR3 contains 14 residues.

The V gene is TRBV5-4, the J gene TRBJ2-2, with TRBD1 identical over 7 bases. Germline lookup yields CDR1 SGHNT and CDR2 YYREEE (reference sequence). The CDR3 has 16 amino acids. V trimming: 1 base; J trimming: 5 bases; junction bases outside the gene matches: 8. This chain's CDR3 is CASSLFTGEGTGELFF. CDR3 nucleotide sequence: TGTGCCAGCAGCTTGTTTACAGGGGAAGGGACCGGGGAGCTGTTTTTT.

This clone showed up just once. V usage is TRBV24-1 and J usage is TRBJ2-2; 7 bases are a match to TRBD1. The CDR3 consists of 16 residues. Germline lookup yields CDR1 KGHDR and CDR2 SFDVKD. The ends lost 4 bases at V and 2 bases at J; junction bases unmatched: 6. The CDR3 spells CATSDPRDRNTGELFF. As DNA, the CDR3 is TGTGCCACCAGTGACCCCCGGGACAGAAACACCGGGGAGCTGTTTTTT.

The chain combines TRBV28 with TRBJ1-4; 7 nucleotides line up with TRBD1. V lost 3 bases to trimming and J lost 12 bases; unmatched junction nucleotides: 16. The CDR3 covers 16 residues. CDR1 MDHEN and CDR2 SYDVKM come from the germline V gene. This CDR3 is CASSLSTPGQQLQLFF. The CDR3 DNA follows: TGTGCCAGCAGTTTGTCAACGCCGGGACAGCAACTTCAACTGTTTTTT.

This chain joins TRBV9 and TRBJ1-3; 8 bases align to TRBD1. With V trimmed by 1 base and J by 2 bases, 2 bases remained unmatched. The CDR3 contains 15 residues. Germline values: CDR1 SGDLS, CDR2 YYNGEE. The CDR3 protein is CASSVTQGAGNTIYF. CDR3 in DNA: TGTGCCAGCAGCGTAACACAGGGGGCTGGAAACACCATATATTTT.

The rearrangement uses TRBV7-3 and TRBJ1-2, with unresolved D. V was cut by 5 bases and J by 4 bases, with 11 bases left in between. CDR1 is SGHTA, CDR2 FQGTGA, per germline. The CDR3 has 13 amino acids. The DNA for the CDR3 is TGTGCCAGCAGCCCTCCGGGGAGCTATGGCTACACCTTC. Protein: CASSPPGSYGYTF.

The chain uses TRBV30 and TRBJ2-4; tentatively, D is TRBD2 (6 bases). CDR3 size: 19 residues. The ends were cut back, 1 base at V and 4 bases at J, with 26 bases in the middle. From germline, CDR1 is GTSNPN and CDR2 SVGIG (reference sequence). DNA of the CDR3: TGTGCCTGGAGTGGGGGACTTAGGGATCGTGTCGGCGCGAAAAACATTCAGTACTTC. Protein product: CAWSGGLRDRVGAKNIQYF.

This clone was detected only once. The rearrangement joins TRBV19 to TRBJ2-6; the D gene is possibly TRBD1 (5 bases). V lost 3 bases and J lost 4, with 16 bases in between. Germline CDR1 LNHDA, CDR2 SQIVND (reference sequence). This CDR3 comprises 17 residues. The CDR3 region has the DNA TGTGCCAGTAGTATCCCCAGGGCCGGGTACGGGGCCAACGTCCTGACTTTC. Protein: CASSIPRAGYGANVLTF.

The rearrangement links TRBV19 to TRBJ1-5; unclear D gene. The CDR3 runs 14 residues. Germline loops: CDR1 LNHDA, CDR2 SQIVND (reference sequence). Trimming left V 9 bases short and J 5 bases short, with 17 bases between. The CDR3 here is CASQTWGSDQPQHF. In DNA form, the CDR3 reads TGTGCCAGCCAAACTTGGGGTTCCGATCAGCCCCAGCATTTT.

This clone came up once. The CDR3 here is CASSLSLQGGDLNQPQHF. Here the CDR3 DNA reads TGTGCCAGCAGTTTAAGTCTACAGGGCGGTGATTTGAATCAGCCCCAGCATTTT. The chain uses TRBV28 and TRBJ1-5; D is possibly TRBD1 (6 bases). The CDR3 runs to 18 residues. CDR1 and CDR2 from the germline V gene are MDHEN and SYDVKM. The V gene lost 2 bases and the J gene lost 4 bases, with 21 bases spanning the gap.

This chain connects TRBV29-1 to TRBJ1-2, with D unclear. Germline V lookup: CDR1 SQVTM, CDR2 ANQGSEA. The V gene lost 3 bases and the J gene lost 8 bases, with 13 bases spanning the gap. This CDR3 spans 12 amino acids. DNA of the CDR3: TGCAGCGTTGATAAAGGGATAGGAGGCTACACCTTC. As protein: CSVDKGIGGYTF.

This chain joins TRBV5-1 and TRBJ1-4; D uncertain. The germline CDR1 and CDR2 sequences are SGHRS and YFSETQ. The germline V and J ends were trimmed by 0 bases and 3 bases, with 6 bases remaining between them. This CDR3 contains 14 residues. The CDR3 DNA sequence: TGCGCCAGCAGCTTGGGCAGGTCTAATGAAAAACTGTTTTTT. Its translation: CASSLGRSNEKLFF.

This clone was recorded a few times. This chain links TRBV28 with TRBJ1-2; 9 bases align to TRBD1. Germline V gene data show CDR1 as MDHEN and CDR2 as SYDVKM. V gave up 5 bases and J gave up 2 bases; unmatched junction bases: 9. The CDR3 consists of 16 residues. The CDR3 here is CASSDDRGGVNYGYTF. The CDR3, as DNA: TGTGCCAGCAGTGACGACAGGGGGGGTGTCAACTATGGCTACACCTTC.

The chain carries TRBV6-5 and TRBJ1-1; TRBD1 matches at 7 bases. Germline V gene lookup returns CDR1 MNHEY and CDR2 SVGAGI. With 6 bases clipped from V and 3 bases from J, the junction kept 10 bases outside the gene matches. This CDR3 is 15 amino acids long. The CDR3 bases are TGTGCCAGCAGCCGTGGACAGGTTCGGGACACTGAAGCTTTCTTT. Translating it yields CASSRGQVRDTEAFF.

The chain uses TRBV14 and TRBJ2-7, with D perhaps assigned TRBD1 or TRBD2 (5 bases each). The V end lost 1 base, the J end lost 12 bases, and 19 bases lay between the germline ends. The CDR3 totals 14 residues. CDR1 and CDR2 from the germline V gene are SGHDN and FVKESK. CDR3 amino acids: CASSQGFRDEALYF. The CDR3 DNA is TGTGCCAGCAGCCAAGGTTTCCGGGACGAAGCTTTGTACTTC.